This paragraph covers one T cell receptor (beta chain) sequence. As yet, its antigen is unknown. Generated by immunoSEQ multiplex PCR, the TCRdb table keeps only in-frame clones and is missing some. The table lists some 100,000 clones, more than 75% of them singletons. This sample was included in a study of T cell responses to AZD1222 COVID-19 vaccine. Study context: Whether given at about 4 or about 12 weeks, second doses were pooled. Study results and limitations: Repertoire collection took place solely once the T cell response had peaked. CD4 TCRs covered the whole spike, strongest at regions 160-218 and 743-854. Compared with day 0, the breadth and depth of the Spike-specific TCR repertoire rose significantly after two doses of AZD1222.

The V gene lost 0 bases and the J gene lost 10 bases, with 13 bases spanning the gap. CDR3 length: 14 residues. Germline CDR1 reads MNHEY; CDR2 reads SVGAGI. Sequenced here: peripheral blood, sampled on day 0 of AZD1222 vaccination. The genes are TRBV6-5 and TRBJ1-5; D is uncertain. This clonotype was sampled from an adult in good health. CDR3 sequence reads: CASSYSRRGKPQHF. CDR3 bases: TGTGCCAGCAGTTACTCACGTCGTGGGAAACCCCAGCATTTT.